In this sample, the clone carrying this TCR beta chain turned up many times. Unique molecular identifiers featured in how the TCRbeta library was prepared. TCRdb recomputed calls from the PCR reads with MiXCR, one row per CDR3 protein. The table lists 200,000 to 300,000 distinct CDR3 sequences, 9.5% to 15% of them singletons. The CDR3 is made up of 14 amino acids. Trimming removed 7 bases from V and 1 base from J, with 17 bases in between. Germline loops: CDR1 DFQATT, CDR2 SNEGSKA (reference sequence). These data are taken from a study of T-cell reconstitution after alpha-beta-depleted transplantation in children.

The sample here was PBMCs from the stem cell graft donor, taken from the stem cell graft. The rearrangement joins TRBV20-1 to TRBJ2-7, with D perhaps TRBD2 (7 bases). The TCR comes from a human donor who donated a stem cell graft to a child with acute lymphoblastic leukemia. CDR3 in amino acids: CSVPRGEGSYEQYF. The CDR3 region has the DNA TGCAGTGTTCCAAGGGGGGAGGGTTCCTACGAGCAGTACTTC.